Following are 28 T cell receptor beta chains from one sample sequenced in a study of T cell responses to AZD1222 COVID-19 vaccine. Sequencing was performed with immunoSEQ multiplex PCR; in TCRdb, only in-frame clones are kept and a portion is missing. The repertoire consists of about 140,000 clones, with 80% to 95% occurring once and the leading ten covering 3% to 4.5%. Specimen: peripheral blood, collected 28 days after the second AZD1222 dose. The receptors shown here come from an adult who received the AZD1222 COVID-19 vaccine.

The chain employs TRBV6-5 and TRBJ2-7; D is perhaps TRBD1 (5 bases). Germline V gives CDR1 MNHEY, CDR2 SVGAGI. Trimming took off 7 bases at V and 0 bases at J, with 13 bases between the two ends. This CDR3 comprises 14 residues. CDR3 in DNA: TGTGCCAGCAATAGGGGCAGAAGCTCCTACGAGCAGTACTTC. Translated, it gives CASNRGRSSYEQYF.

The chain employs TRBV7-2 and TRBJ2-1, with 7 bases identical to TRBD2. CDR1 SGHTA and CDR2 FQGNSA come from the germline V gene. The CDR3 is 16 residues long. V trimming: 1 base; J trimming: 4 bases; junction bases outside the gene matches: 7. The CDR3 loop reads CASSLEIQRGYNEQFF. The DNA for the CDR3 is TGTGCCAGCAGCTTAGAAATCCAGCGGGGTTACAATGAGCAGTTCTTC.

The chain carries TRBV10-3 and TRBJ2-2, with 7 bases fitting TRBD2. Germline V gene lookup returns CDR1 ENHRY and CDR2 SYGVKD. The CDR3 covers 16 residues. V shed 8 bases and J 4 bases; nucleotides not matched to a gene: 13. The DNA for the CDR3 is TGTGCCATCGGTTCCTTGGCGGGAGTGAGCACCGGGGAGCTGTTTTTT. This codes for CAIGSLAGVSTGELFF.

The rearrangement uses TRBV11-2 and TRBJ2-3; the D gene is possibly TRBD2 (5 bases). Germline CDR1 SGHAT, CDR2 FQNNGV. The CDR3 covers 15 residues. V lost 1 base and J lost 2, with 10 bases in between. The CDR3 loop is CASSLASGDTDTQYF. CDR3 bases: TGTGCCAGCAGCTTAGCCAGCGGAGACACAGATACGCAGTATTTT. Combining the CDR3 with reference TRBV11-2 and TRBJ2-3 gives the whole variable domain EAGVAQSPRYKIIEKRQSVAFWCNPISGHATLYWYQQILGQGPKLLIQFQNNGVVDDSQLPKDRFSAERLKGVDSTLKIQPAKLEDSAVYLCASSLASGDTDTQYFGPGTRLTVL.

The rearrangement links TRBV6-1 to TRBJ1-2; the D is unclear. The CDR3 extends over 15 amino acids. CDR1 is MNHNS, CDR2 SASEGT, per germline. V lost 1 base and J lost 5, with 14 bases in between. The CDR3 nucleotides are TGTGCCAGCAGTGAAGGGTACAGAAGCTTTTATGGCTACACCTTC. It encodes CASSEGYRSFYGYTF.

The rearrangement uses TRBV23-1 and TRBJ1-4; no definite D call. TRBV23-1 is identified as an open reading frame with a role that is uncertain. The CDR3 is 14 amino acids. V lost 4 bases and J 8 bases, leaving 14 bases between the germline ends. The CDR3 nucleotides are TGCGCCAGCAGTCCACGCCAGGCTGACGAAAAACTGTTTTTT. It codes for CASSPRQADEKLFF.

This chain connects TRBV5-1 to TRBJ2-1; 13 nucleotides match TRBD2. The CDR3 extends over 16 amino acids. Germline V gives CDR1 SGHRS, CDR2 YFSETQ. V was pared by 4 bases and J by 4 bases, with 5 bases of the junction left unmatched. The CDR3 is CASSPRTSGSYNEQFF. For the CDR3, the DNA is TGCGCCAGCAGCCCGCGGACTAGCGGGAGTTACAATGAGCAGTTCTTC.

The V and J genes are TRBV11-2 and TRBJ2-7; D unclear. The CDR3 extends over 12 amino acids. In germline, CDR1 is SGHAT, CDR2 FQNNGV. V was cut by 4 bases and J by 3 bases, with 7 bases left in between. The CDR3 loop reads CASSSLIYEQYF. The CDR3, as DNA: TGTGCCAGCAGCTCCTTGATCTACGAGCAGTACTTC.

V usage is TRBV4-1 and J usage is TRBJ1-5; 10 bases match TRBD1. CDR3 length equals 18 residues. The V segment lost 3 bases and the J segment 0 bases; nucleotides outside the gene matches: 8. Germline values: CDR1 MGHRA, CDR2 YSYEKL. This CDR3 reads CASSHPPGTGDSNQPQHF. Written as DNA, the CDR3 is TGCGCCAGCAGCCACCCACCGGGGACAGGGGATAGCAATCAGCCCCAGCATTTT.

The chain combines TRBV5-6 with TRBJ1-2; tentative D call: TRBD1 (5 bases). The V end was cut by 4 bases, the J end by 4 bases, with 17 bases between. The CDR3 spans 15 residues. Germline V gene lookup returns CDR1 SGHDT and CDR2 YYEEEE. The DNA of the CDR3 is TGTGCCAGCAGCCCCGGGACGGACTTTAGCTATGGCTACACCTTC. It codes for CASSPGTDFSYGYTF.

The CDR3 reads CASATAGLYGYTF. CDR3 nucleotides: TGTGCCAGCGCAACGGCAGGACTCTATGGCTACACCTTC. This rearrangement joins TRBV28 to TRBJ1-2; D is uncertain. This CDR3 contains 13 residues. V was trimmed by 8 bases and J by 4 bases, leaving 14 bases between them. Germline loops: CDR1 MDHEN, CDR2 SYDVKM.

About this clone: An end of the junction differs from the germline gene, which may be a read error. The CDR3 DNA reads as TGTGCCAGTAGTACCTCCGGGACAGTTGAACTTTTT. As protein: CASSTSGTVELF. This chain uses TRBV19 with TRBJ1-5, with 7 bases aligning to TRBD1. Looked up from germline, CDR1 is LNHDA and CDR2 is SQIVND (reference sequence). The CDR3 totals 12 residues.

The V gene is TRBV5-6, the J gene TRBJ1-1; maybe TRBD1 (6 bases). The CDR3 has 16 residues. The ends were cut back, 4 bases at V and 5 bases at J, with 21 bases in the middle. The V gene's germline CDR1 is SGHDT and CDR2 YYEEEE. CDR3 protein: CASSPAGGARNTEAFF. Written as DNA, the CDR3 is TGTGCCAGCAGCCCGGCCGGGGGGGCGCGTAATACTGAAGCTTTCTTT.

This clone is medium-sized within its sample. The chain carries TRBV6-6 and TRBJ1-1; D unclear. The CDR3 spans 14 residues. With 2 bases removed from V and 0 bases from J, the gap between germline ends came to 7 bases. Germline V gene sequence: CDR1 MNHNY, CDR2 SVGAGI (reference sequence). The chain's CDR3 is CASSYTRMNTEAFF. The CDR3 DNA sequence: TGTGCCAGCAGTTACACAAGAATGAACACTGAAGCTTTCTTT.

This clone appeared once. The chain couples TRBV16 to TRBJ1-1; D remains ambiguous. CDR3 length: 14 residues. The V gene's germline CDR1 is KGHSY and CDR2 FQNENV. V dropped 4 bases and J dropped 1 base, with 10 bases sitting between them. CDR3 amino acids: CASSPLMGNTEAFF. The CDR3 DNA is TGTGCCAGCAGCCCTTTGATGGGGAACACTGAAGCTTTCTTT.

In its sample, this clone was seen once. As DNA, the CDR3 is TGTGCCAGCAGTACCGACAGACCCGCAGCTCAGCCCCAGCATTTT. Protein product: CASSTDRPAAQPQHF. The chain is built from TRBV2 and TRBJ1-5, with D possibly matching TRBD1 (5 bases). V was pared by 5 bases and J by 6 bases, with 17 bases between. Germline V gene lookup returns CDR1 SNHLY and CDR2 FYNNEI. There are 15 residues in the CDR3.

CDR3 DNA: TGTGCCAGCAGGCCGGGACCCTGGGACTATGGCTACACCTTC. Encoded protein: CASRPGPWDYGYTF. The chain is built from TRBV27 and TRBJ1-2, with D possibly TRBD1 on 5 matching bases. CDR1 and CDR2 from the germline V gene are MNHEY and SMNVEV (reference sequence). The V end lost 6 bases, the J end lost 3 bases, and 14 bases lay between the germline ends. The CDR3 contains 14 residues.

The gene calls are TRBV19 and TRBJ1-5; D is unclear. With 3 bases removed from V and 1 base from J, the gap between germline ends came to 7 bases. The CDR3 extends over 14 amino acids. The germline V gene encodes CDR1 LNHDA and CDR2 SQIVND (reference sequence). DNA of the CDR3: TGTGCCAGTAGTATTGGGTTAAGCAATCAGCCCCAGCATTTT. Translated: CASSIGLSNQPQHF.

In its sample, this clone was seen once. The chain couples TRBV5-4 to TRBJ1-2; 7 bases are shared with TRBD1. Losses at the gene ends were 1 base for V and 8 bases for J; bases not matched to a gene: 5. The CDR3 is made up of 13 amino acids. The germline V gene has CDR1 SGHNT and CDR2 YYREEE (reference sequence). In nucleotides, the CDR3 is TGTGCCAGCAGCTTGTCAGGGGGGGGAGGCTACACCTTC. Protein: CASSLSGGGGYTF.

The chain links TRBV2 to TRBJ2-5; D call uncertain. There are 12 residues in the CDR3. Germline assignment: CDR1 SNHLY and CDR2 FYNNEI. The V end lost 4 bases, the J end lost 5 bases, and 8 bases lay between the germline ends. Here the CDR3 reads CASSGTGETQYF. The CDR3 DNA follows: TGTGCCAGCAGTGGGACCGGGGAGACCCAGTACTTC.

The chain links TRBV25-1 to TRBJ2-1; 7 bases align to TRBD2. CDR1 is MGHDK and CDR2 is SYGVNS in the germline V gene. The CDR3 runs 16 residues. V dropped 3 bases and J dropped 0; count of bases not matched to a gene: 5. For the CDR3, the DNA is TGTGCCAGCAGTGACGTGGGCGGGAGCTCCTACAATGAGCAGTTCTTC. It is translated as CASSDVGGSSYNEQFF.

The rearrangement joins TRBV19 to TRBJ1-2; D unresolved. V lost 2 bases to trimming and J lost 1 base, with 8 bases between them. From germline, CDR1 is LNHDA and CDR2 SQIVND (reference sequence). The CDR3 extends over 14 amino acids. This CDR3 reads CASSISADNYGYTF. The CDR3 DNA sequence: TGTGCCAGTAGTATATCGGCAGATAACTATGGCTACACCTTC.

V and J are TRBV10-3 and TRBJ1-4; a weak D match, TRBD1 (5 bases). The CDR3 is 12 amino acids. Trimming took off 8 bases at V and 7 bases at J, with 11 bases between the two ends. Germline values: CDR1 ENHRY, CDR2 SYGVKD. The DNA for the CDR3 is TGTGCCATCCGGGACGGCCTTGAAAAACTGTTTTTT. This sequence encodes CAIRDGLEKLFF.

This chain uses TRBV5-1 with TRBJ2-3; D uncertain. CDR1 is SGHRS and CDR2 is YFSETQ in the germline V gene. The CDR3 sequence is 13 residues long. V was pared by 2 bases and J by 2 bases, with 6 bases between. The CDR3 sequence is CASSFTLTDTQYF. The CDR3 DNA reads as TGCGCCAGCAGCTTCACACTCACAGATACGCAGTATTTT.

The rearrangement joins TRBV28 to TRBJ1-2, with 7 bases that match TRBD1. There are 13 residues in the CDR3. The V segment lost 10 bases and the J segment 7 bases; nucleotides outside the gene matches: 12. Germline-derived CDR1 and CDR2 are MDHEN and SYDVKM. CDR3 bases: TGTGCCAACCAGGAGACAGGGATGGGTGGCTACACCTTC. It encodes CANQETGMGGYTF.

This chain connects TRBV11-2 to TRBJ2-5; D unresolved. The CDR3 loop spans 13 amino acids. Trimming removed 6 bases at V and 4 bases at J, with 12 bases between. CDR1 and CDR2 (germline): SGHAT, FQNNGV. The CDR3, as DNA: TGTGCCAGCAGTTCGGCCTCTGGAGAGACCCAGTACTTC. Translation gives CASSSASGETQYF.

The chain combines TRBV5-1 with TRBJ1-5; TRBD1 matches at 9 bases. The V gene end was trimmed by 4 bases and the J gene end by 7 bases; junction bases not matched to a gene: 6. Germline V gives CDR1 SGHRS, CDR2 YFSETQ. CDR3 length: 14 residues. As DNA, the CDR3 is TGCGCCAGCAGCCTCCAAGGACAGGGGCAGCCCCAGCATTTT. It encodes CASSLQGQGQPQHF.

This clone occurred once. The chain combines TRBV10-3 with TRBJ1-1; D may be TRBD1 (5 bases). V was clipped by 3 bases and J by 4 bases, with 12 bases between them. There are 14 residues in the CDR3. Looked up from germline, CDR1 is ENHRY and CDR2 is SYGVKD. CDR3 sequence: CAISDYGASTEAFF. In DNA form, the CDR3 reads TGTGCCATCAGTGACTATGGGGCTTCCACTGAAGCTTTCTTT.